Below, 14 T cell receptor beta chains from the same sample are listed, as sequenced in a study of blood T cell repertoires in COVID-19. The table came from immunoSEQ multiplex PCR; TCRdb's copy has only in-frame clones and leaves some out. The sample gives roughly 80,000 clones, approximately 88% of which show up once; roughly 5.3% is in the top ten. The material sequenced was peripheral blood. The origin of the receptors is a woman over 75 with active or convalescent COVID-19.

The chain couples TRBV2 to TRBJ2-3; D gene ambiguous. The germline V gene has CDR1 SNHLY and CDR2 FYNNEI. This CDR3 has 15 amino acids. Trimming took off 7 bases at V and 4 bases at J, with 18 bases between the two ends. This CDR3 is CASTTLPMAADTQYF. As DNA, the CDR3 is TGTGCCAGCACCACACTCCCAATGGCGGCAGATACGCAGTATTTT.

The sample holds a few counts of this clone. The gene calls are TRBV19 and TRBJ2-7; TRBD2 is a possible D gene (6 bases). The germline V gene encodes CDR1 LNHDA and CDR2 SQIVND (reference sequence). This CDR3 has 15 residues. Between the trimmed V and J ends, which lost 7 bases and 3 bases, there was a span of 19 bases. This chain's CDR3 is CASKEAGTGVYEQYF. The CDR3 nucleotides read TGTGCCAGTAAGGAAGCCGGGACGGGAGTCTACGAGCAGTACTTC.

The genes are TRBV19 and TRBJ2-5, with D perhaps matching TRBD2 (5 bases). CDR3 size: 17 residues. Germline V gene sequence: CDR1 LNHDA, CDR2 SQIVND (reference sequence). Trimming stripped 5 bases from V and 5 bases from J, with 24 bases between. CDR3 sequence reads: CASSHQRWENDGETQYF. CDR3 DNA: TGTGCCAGTAGTCATCAGCGGTGGGAGAATGATGGGGAGACCCAGTACTTC.

This clone has a handful of counts. The V call is TRBV14, the J call TRBJ2-7, with D perhaps matching TRBD2 (5 bases). Germline V gene lookup returns CDR1 SGHDN and CDR2 FVKESK. V lost 1 base, J lost 4 bases, and 5 bases lay in between. There are 12 residues in the CDR3. The CDR3 DNA reads as TGTGCCAGCAGCCAAGCGGGGTACGAGCAGTACTTC. Its protein is CASSQAGYEQYF.

This chain connects TRBV9 to TRBJ1-4; 7 bases match TRBD1. Trimming cost V 2 bases and J 5 bases; bases outside gene matches: 3. Per germline, CDR1 SGDLS and CDR2 YYNGEE. The CDR3 consists of 14 residues. In DNA form, the CDR3 reads TGTGCCAGCAGCGTGACGACAGGGAATGAAAAACTGTTTTTT. Its translation is CASSVTTGNEKLFF.

J is TRBJ2-4 and V is TRBV5-1; TRBD1 aligns across 8 bases. Trimming took 5 bases from V and 1 from J; bases not matched to a gene: 11. Germline values: CDR1 SGHRS, CDR2 YFSETQ. The CDR3 is 17 amino acids. The CDR3 DNA follows: TGCGCCAGCAGATATGAGGGACAGGTGGGGGCCAAAAACATTCAGTACTTC. It translates to CASRYEGQVGAKNIQYF.

J is TRBJ2-5 and V is TRBV7-2; possibly TRBD2 for D (6 bases). This CDR3 region has 14 residues. Trimming pared 5 bases from V and 5 bases from J, leaving 15 bases between. The germline CDR1 and CDR2 sequences are SGHTA and FQGNSA. CDR3 loop: CASSLHGTAETQYF. The CDR3 DNA is TGTGCCAGCAGCCTACACGGGACTGCGGAGACCCAGTACTTC.

This chain connects TRBV9 to TRBJ1-1; the match to TRBD1 covers 8 bases. The CDR3 extends over 15 amino acids. V lost 4 bases and J lost 4; bases outside the gene matches: 9. CDR1 and CDR2 (germline): SGDLS, YYNGEE. The CDR3 spells CASSPHTGGGTEAFF. CDR3 DNA sequence: TGTGCCAGCAGCCCACACACAGGGGGAGGCACTGAAGCTTTCTTT.

The genes are TRBV2 and TRBJ2-5; 14 bases are shared with TRBD2. Looked up from germline, CDR1 is SNHLY and CDR2 is FYNNEI. V lost 6 bases to trimming and J lost 5 bases; unmatched junction nucleotides: 5. The CDR3 covers 15 residues. The CDR3 sequence is CASSPRTSGGETQYF. Here the CDR3 DNA reads TGTGCCAGCAGCCCTCGGACTAGCGGGGGGGAGACCCAGTACTTC.

The gene calls are TRBV5-1 and TRBJ2-5; tentatively, D is TRBD1 (6 bases). This CDR3 is 16 amino acids long. V was clipped by 0 bases and J by 2 bases, with 14 bases between them. Germline V gene data show CDR1 as SGHRS and CDR2 as YFSETQ. The chain's CDR3 is CASSLGSGHPQETQYF. CDR3 DNA: TGCGCCAGCAGCTTGGGCTCGGGACACCCACAAGAGACCCAGTACTTC. Full variable domain (remainder filled in from reference TRBV5-1 and TRBJ2-5): KAGVTQTPRYLIKTRGQQVTLSCSPISGHRSVSWYQQTPGQGLQFLFEYFSETQRNKGNFPGRFSGRQFSNSRSEMNVSTLELGDSALYLCASSLGSGHPQETQYFGPGTRLLVL.

With regard to this clone: Other DNA sequences within the sample encode an identical CDR3. The CDR3 DNA is TGTGCCAGCTCACCGGGACAGAACACTGAAGCTTTCTTT. Protein product: CASSPGQNTEAFF. The chain carries TRBV18 and TRBJ1-1; D perhaps matches TRBD1 (6 bases). Germline CDR1 is KGHSH and CDR2 is LQKENI. This CDR3 spans 13 amino acids. Trimming cost V 3 bases and J 1 base, with 6 bases left between them.

The chain joins TRBV18 to TRBJ1-1; 9 bases fit TRBD1. Germline CDR1 KGHSH, CDR2 LQKENI. This CDR3 is built from 15 residues. Trimming cost V 5 bases and J 6 bases; bases outside gene matches: 10. CDR3 region: CASSTGQGLLAEAFF. In DNA, the CDR3 is TGTGCCAGCTCAACGGGACAGGGTTTGTTGGCTGAAGCTTTCTTT.

This chain uses TRBV28 with TRBJ2-3, with D perhaps matching TRBD1 (6 bases). The CDR3 is made up of 15 amino acids. Trimming shortened V by 2 bases and J by 4 bases, and 13 bases separated the two germline ends. CDR1 is MDHEN, CDR2 SYDVKM, per germline. The CDR3 DNA reads TGTGCCAGCAGTTTAGGAGGACAGAGGGCAGATACGCAGTATTTT. It is translated as CASSLGGQRADTQYF.

This clone was seen a single time. J is TRBJ1-1 and V is TRBV27; D is undetermined. V was pared by 2 bases and J by 5 bases, with 12 bases between. CDR3 length equals 14 residues. The germline gives CDR1 MNHEY, CDR2 SMNVEV (reference sequence). The DNA for the CDR3 is TGTGCCAGCAGTTTAGGAGGCCAAAGGACTGAAGCTTTCTTT. It encodes CASSLGGQRTEAFF.